This entry features one T cell receptor (beta chain) sequence. Its antigen remains unidentified. This sample is part of a study of human T cells and chemical hapten exposure. Study-level information: Chiefly women, the patients showed alopecia areata, totalis or universalis.

From the RACE reads, TCRdb called clonotypes with MiXCR, one entry per CDR3 protein. This repertoire shows around 76,000 distinct CDR3 sequences, about 11% found once; its top ten account for roughly 4%. Overall study results and limits: Versus controls, expanded TCRs had significantly more large CDR3 similarity clusters.

The time point: patch test 1, 2 weeks after DPC sensitization. Treatment of the sample: therapeutic diphenylcyclopropenone sensitization with weekly scalp DPC. The study enrolled 18 to 70-year-old alopecia patients suitable for DPC. Blood, whole and unfractionated, served as the source for total RNA extraction. The TCR comes from a woman aged 60-75 years with alopecia areata. Some clones in this sample may be carry-over from other donors' samples. The sequencing here drew on whole blood, taken in connection with sensitization to the hapten diphenylcyclopropenone (DPC).

The CDR3 loop reads CSALTGNTQYF. In DNA, the CDR3 is TGCAGCGCCCTGACAGGGAATACGCAGTATTTT. The J gene is TRBJ2-3, the V gene TRBV29-1, with 7 bases aligning to TRBD1. V was clipped by 7 bases and J by 7 bases; unmatched bases: 5. CDR1 SQVTM and CDR2 ANQGSEA come from the germline V gene. This CDR3 spans 11 amino acids.